This is a list of T cell receptor beta chains from one sample in a study of shared clonotypes between healthy human individuals. Produced via immunoSEQ multiplex PCR; TCRdb's table is partial and in-frame only. Of about 480,000 clones listed, 75% to 85% were seen once; the top ten hold under 15%. The sequencing input was PBMCs. The receptors were sampled from a woman aged 35 to 49 in good health. Some clones in this sample may be carry-over from other donors' samples. The CDR3 runs from the conserved cysteine through the conserved F or W. Fields, in order: J gene, D gene, V gene, CDR3 protein. A D gene is named only where the DNA matches it firmly.

TRBJ2-7 TRBD2 TRBV7-2 CASSLASGTHEQYF
TRBJ2-3 TRBD2 TRBV2 CASSRLAYTQYF
TRBJ2-7 TRBD1 TRBV7-8 CASSLAPGTGTEQYF
TRBJ1-2 TRBD1 TRBV18 CASSPPGQGNNYGYTF
TRBJ2-1 TRBD2 TRBV19 CASSRQGASGSVNEQFF
TRBJ2-1 NA TRBV19 CASSISPRSEQFF
TRBJ2-1 TRBD2 TRBV19 CASSGPGTSGYNEQFF
TRBJ2-1 NA TRBV18 CASSMPDFREQFF
TRBJ1-5 NA TRBV6-6 CASSYVQISNQPQHF
TRBJ1-4 NA TRBV25-1 CASSDPGGGNEKLFF
TRBJ2-7 NA TRBV7-9 CASSLLGTGSYEQYF
TRBJ2-7 TRBD2 TRBV6-6 CASAGGLAGFEQYF
TRBJ2-7 NA TRBV20-1 CSASDPGRQYF
TRBJ2-7 TRBD1 TRBV4-1 CASSQTGKPYEQYF
TRBJ2-1 TRBD2 TRBV2 CASNSGLAAVDEQFF
TRBJ2-3 NA TRBV5-4 CASSFGTDTQYF
TRBJ2-5 NA TRBV5-1 CASSLNRMETQYF
TRBJ2-3 TRBD1 TRBV5-8 CASSLLGQGADTQYF
TRBJ1-4 NA TRBV7-2 CASSGGDPGLGEKLFF
TRBJ2-2 TRBD1 TRBV2 CASSRDRGSGELFF
TRBJ1-4 NA TRBV6-6 CASGPLATNEKLFF
TRBJ2-1 NA TRBV5-8 CASSPGPTGNEQFF
TRBJ2-2 NA TRBV7-9 CASRKKTEMRSGELFF
TRBJ2-2 NA TRBV5-1 CASSLVGAPTGELFF
TRBJ2-2 NA TRBV27 CASSLFGSTGELFF
TRBJ2-5 NA TRBV18 CASSPARGQETQYF
TRBJ2-7 NA TRBV5-1 CASSLFASTTRNWQYF
TRBJ2-2 NA TRBV5-6 CASSLIAGEGTGELFF
TRBJ1-1 NA TRBV5-1 CASSWRMNTEAFF
TRBJ2-5 NA TRBV19 CASSATSYETQYF
TRBJ1-3 TRBD1 TRBV29-1 CSVDLGQGFGNTIYF
TRBJ2-7 TRBD2 TRBV5-1 CASSWSGATSYEQYF
TRBJ2-1 NA TRBV19 CASTLDNEQFF